This T cell receptor (beta chain) was profiled in a study of blood T cell repertoires in COVID-19 (dated by TCRdb to the early 2020s). Regarding the research as a whole: Samples from collaborators originated in the United States, Italy and Spain and spanned both the acute and convalescent phases of COVID-19. Sample metadata almost always included a de-identified subject ID, COVID-19 status, age in years and sex. The repertoires were released in a freely available public database meant as a resource for research on the immune response to SARS-CoV-2. Where available, HLA class I and class II types were taken from metadata supplied by the sample provider and were not determined by assay-based typing. The samples were drawn from two sources: the first 160 participants of the ongoing ImmuneRACE study, and 1,254 subjects contributed by 6 global collaborators. The material from the prospective study consisted of cDNA or gDNA derived from T cells, B-cell-depleted T cells, or PBMCs. The dataset comprised deeply sampled blood TCRbeta repertoires from subjects exposed to, actively infected with, or recovered from COVID-19.

In the prospective study, participants were roughly 18 to 95 years old, resided in about two dozen geographic areas of the United States, and were enrolled through a virtual design. In the prospective study, participants were assigned to cohorts based on the clinical history participants reported in a screening survey and a study questionnaire. Recovered participants in ImmuneRACE Cohort 3 were defined by two consecutive negative NP/OP PCR tests, clearance by a healthcare professional, or resolution of symptoms. In the prospective study, mobile phlebotomists collected whole blood, serum and a nasopharyngeal or oropharyngeal swab from each participant. Over an approximately two-month period, participants in the prospective study had the option of providing additional blood draws and questionnaires. Before DNA extraction, blood samples from the prospective study were shipped at room temperature or frozen.

In this sample, this clone turned up a few times. This receptor's antigen is unknown. No base quality information exists; no much larger clone differs at one position. From its cysteine to its phenylalanine, the CDR3 spans 12 amino acids. The sequence is cut down to CDR3 DNA, 36 bases in frame from base 1. V is pared back by 6 bases and J by 15 bases, with 18 bases lying between the germline termini. As encoded in the germline V gene (reference sequence), CDR1 is MNHNY while CDR2 is SVGAGI. TCRbeta CDR3 regions were amplified from genomic DNA using the immunoSEQ Assay, a bias-controlled multiplex PCR. In the original analysis: Within the assay, amplification of reference gene primers was used to estimate how many nucleated cells each sample contained. To quantify the absolute abundance of each unique TCRbeta CDR3 rearrangement, sequence reads were collapsed and filtered. For each sample, productive Simpson clonality was calculated by taking the square root of Simpson's diversity index across productive rearrangements. TCRdb retrieved this table from immuneACCESS and kept in-frame rearrangements only. Not all clones are present; in checked studies, unresolved V genes account for under half, and no reason is known for the remainder. V, J and clone size reflect that table, while D and trimming were determined from the DNA. This sample gives around 150,000 clones in total; roughly 90% of them show up just once. About 6.3% of the sample rests with the top ten.

Paper-wide results and their limitations: The quantity of clinical and demographic metadata differed by source and by participant and was supplied without curation.

Sequenced sample: PBMCs or T cells enriched from blood (not recorded which). The chain links TRBV6-6 with TRBJ1-5; a tentative D match to TRBD1 spans 6 bases. This receptor was taken from a woman between 50 and 59 years old who had recovered from COVID-19. The CDR3 is CASSPEGGVRHF. The DNA is as follows: TGTGCCAGCAGCCCAGAAGGGGGGGTTCGGCATTTT.